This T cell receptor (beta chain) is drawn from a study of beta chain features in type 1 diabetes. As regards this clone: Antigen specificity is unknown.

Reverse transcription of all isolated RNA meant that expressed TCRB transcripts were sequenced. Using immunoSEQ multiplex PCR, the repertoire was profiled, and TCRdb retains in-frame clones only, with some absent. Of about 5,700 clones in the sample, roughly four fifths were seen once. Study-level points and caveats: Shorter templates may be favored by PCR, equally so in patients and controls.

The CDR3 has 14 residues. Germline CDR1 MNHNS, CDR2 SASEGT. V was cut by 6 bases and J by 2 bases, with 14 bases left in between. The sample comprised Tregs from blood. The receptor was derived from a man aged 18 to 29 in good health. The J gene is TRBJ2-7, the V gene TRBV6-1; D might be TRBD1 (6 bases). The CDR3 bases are TGTGCCAGCAGGAAAGGGGACAAGCCCTACGAGCAGTACTTC. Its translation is CASRKGDKPYEQYF.